This T cell receptor (beta chain) comes out of a study of T cell responses to AZD1222 COVID-19 vaccine. With regard to this clone: Its target is not known.

Method: immunoSEQ multiplex PCR; TCRdb's copy keeps in-frame clones and lacks some. The sample yields roughly 120,000 clones, roughly nine tenths seen once. Between the trimmed V and J ends, which lost 0 bases and 1 base, there was a span of 3 bases. The germline V gene has CDR1 MNHEY and CDR2 SVGAGI. The CDR3 runs to 13 residues. Study-wide results and limits: Only a handful of AZD1222 recipients, several in all, had baseline seropositivity. Most donors were white British and more were female, and clonal diversity was possibly underestimated. Sampling that yielded the repertoires occurred only after the peak T cell response. Spike-specific TCR breadth and depth grew following two AZD1222 doses.

This sample comprised peripheral blood, obtained on day 0 of AZD1222 vaccination. This sequence was found in an adult in good health. The gene calls are TRBV6-5 and TRBJ1-2; D unresolved. This CDR3 reads CASSYSINYGYTF. DNA of the CDR3: TGTGCCAGCAGTTACTCGATTAACTATGGCTACACCTTC.